This is a list of T cell receptor beta chains from one sample in a study of T cells in localized non-small cell lung cancer. Assay used: immunoSEQ multiplex PCR; TCRdb lists only in-frame clones, some missing. The table shows roughly 26,000 clones, with about 88% occurring only once. Sequencing was performed on peripheral blood, taken before any cancer treatment. The receptors derive from an older female donor with stage II squamous cell lung carcinoma. The CDR3 runs from the conserved cysteine through the conserved F or W. A D gene is named only where the DNA matches it firmly. Size values are once, few and many counts, or a class for expanded clones, and some rows have none.

d_call: TRBD2
clone_size: once
v_call: TRBV15
j_call: TRBJ2-1
cdr3_aa: CATSRLAGALNEQFF
cdr3_nt: TGTGCCACCAGCCGACTAGCGGGGGCCCTCAATGAGCAGTTCTTC

d_call: NA
clone_size: NA
v_call: TRBV18
j_call: TRBJ2-5
cdr3_aa: CASSPSRGGETQYF
cdr3_nt: TGTGCCAGCTCACCCAGTCGGGGCGGGGAGACCCAGTACTTC

d_call: NA
clone_size: NA
v_call: TRBV7-2
j_call: TRBJ2-7
cdr3_aa: CASSFEGSYEQYF
cdr3_nt: TGTGCCAGCAGCTTCGAGGGTTCCTACGAGCAGTACTTC

d_call: TRBD1
clone_size: NA
v_call: TRBV30
j_call: TRBJ1-2
cdr3_aa: CAWIGQGAIGYTF
cdr3_nt: TGTGCCTGGATTGGACAGGGAGCCATCGGCTACACCTTC

d_call: NA
clone_size: NA
v_call: TRBV6-5
j_call: TRBJ1-2
cdr3_aa: CASSYTVAGGYGYTF
cdr3_nt: TGTGCCAGCAGTTACACGGTAGCGGGCGGCTATGGCTACACCTTC

d_call: NA
clone_size: NA
v_call: TRBV28
j_call: TRBJ1-1
cdr3_aa: CASTLGGMNTEAFF
cdr3_nt: TGTGCCAGCACCCTTGGGGGAATGAACACTGAAGCTTTCTTT

d_call: NA
clone_size: NA
v_call: TRBV6-6
j_call: TRBJ2-7
cdr3_aa: CASSYGGRGHEQYF
cdr3_nt: TGTGCCAGCAGTTACGGAGGGAGAGGCCACGAGCAGTACTTC

d_call: NA
clone_size: once
v_call: TRBV5-1
j_call: TRBJ1-4
cdr3_aa: CASSGQFNEKLFF
cdr3_nt: TGCGCCAGCAGCGGACAGTTTAATGAAAAACTGTTTTTT

d_call: TRBD1
clone_size: NA
v_call: TRBV27
j_call: TRBJ2-1
cdr3_aa: CASNNRGNEQFF
cdr3_nt: TGTGCCAGCAACAACAGGGGCAATGAGCAGTTCTTC

d_call: NA
clone_size: NA
v_call: TRBV5-3
j_call: TRBJ2-2
cdr3_aa: CASLGVTGELFF
cdr3_nt: TGTGCCAGCCTAGGGGTTACCGGGGAGCTGTTTTTT

d_call: NA
clone_size: NA
v_call: TRBV18
j_call: TRBJ2-3
cdr3_aa: CASSETDTQYF
cdr3_nt: TGTGCCAGCTCCGAAACAGATACGCAGTATTTT

d_call: NA
clone_size: few
v_call: TRBV9
j_call: TRBJ1-3
cdr3_aa: CASSVDSGGTGNTIYF
cdr3_nt: TGTGCCAGCAGCGTGGACAGCGGTGGGACTGGAAACACCATATATTTT

d_call: NA
clone_size: NA
v_call: TRBV19
j_call: TRBJ2-2
cdr3_aa: CASSLSVTGELFF
cdr3_nt: TGTGCCAGTAGTTTGAGTGTTACCGGGGAGCTGTTTTTT

d_call: TRBD1
clone_size: NA
v_call: TRBV5-1
j_call: TRBJ1-1
cdr3_aa: CASSGQLNTEAFF
cdr3_nt: TGCGCCAGCTCGGGACAGCTGAACACTGAAGCTTTCTTT

d_call: NA
clone_size: NA
v_call: TRBV28
j_call: TRBJ2-3
cdr3_aa: CASSSESTDTQYF
cdr3_nt: TGTGCCAGCAGTTCTGAAAGCACAGATACGCAGTATTTT

d_call: NA
clone_size: few
v_call: TRBV2
j_call: TRBJ1-2
cdr3_aa: CASSSDNNYGYTF
cdr3_nt: TGTGCCAGCAGCTCAGACAATAACTATGGCTACACCTTC

d_call: NA
clone_size: once
v_call: TRBV6-6
j_call: TRBJ2-1
cdr3_aa: CASSGGLLKNNEQFF
cdr3_nt: TGTGCCAGCAGCGGGGGACTTTTAAAGAACAATGAGCAGTTCTTC

d_call: NA
clone_size: NA
v_call: TRBV5-4
j_call: TRBJ2-2
cdr3_aa: CASSLEGAELFF
cdr3_nt: TGTGCCAGCAGCTTGGAAGGGGCCGAGCTGTTTTTT

d_call: NA
clone_size: NA
v_call: TRBV29-1
j_call: TRBJ1-1
cdr3_aa: CSVEEGVNTEAFF
cdr3_nt: TGCAGCGTTGAAGAGGGGGTGAACACTGAAGCTTTCTTT

d_call: NA
clone_size: NA
v_call: TRBV29-1
j_call: TRBJ2-3
cdr3_aa: CSVRQGTDTQYF
cdr3_nt: TGCAGCGTTCGACAGGGCACAGATACGCAGTATTTT

d_call: TRBD1
clone_size: NA
v_call: TRBV28
j_call: TRBJ1-2
cdr3_aa: CASSFDRAHGYTF
cdr3_nt: TGTGCCAGCAGTTTCGACAGGGCACATGGCTACACCTTC

d_call: NA
clone_size: NA
v_call: TRBV2
j_call: TRBJ1-1
cdr3_aa: CALRRGFATEAFF
cdr3_nt: TGTGCCCTAAGGAGAGGGTTTGCCACTGAAGCTTTCTTT

d_call: NA
clone_size: NA
v_call: TRBV10-1
j_call: TRBJ2-1
cdr3_aa: CASSLLGDNEQFF
cdr3_nt: TGCGCCAGCAGTCTTCTAGGAGACAATGAGCAGTTCTTC

d_call: NA
clone_size: once
v_call: TRBV6-5
j_call: TRBJ1-1
cdr3_aa: CASSYKSVDFF
cdr3_nt: TGTGCCAGCAGTTACAAATCGGTGGATTTCTTT

d_call: TRBD2
clone_size: NA
v_call: TRBV29-1
j_call: TRBJ2-3
cdr3_aa: CSVDPPSGSMDTQYF
cdr3_nt: TGCAGCGTTGACCCACCCAGCGGGAGCATGGATACGCAGTATTTT

d_call: NA
clone_size: NA
v_call: TRBV30
j_call: TRBJ1-1
cdr3_aa: CAWGGTRGLNTEAFF
cdr3_nt: TGTGCCTGGGGGGGGACCAGGGGCCTGAACACTGAAGCTTTCTTT

d_call: NA
clone_size: NA
v_call: TRBV5-6
j_call: TRBJ2-7
cdr3_aa: CASSLGQVIVYEQYF
cdr3_nt: TGTGCCAGCAGCTTGGGACAGGTGATCGTCTACGAGCAGTACTTC

d_call: NA
clone_size: NA
v_call: TRBV4-3
j_call: TRBJ1-5
cdr3_aa: CASSQESHSNQPQHF
cdr3_nt: TGCGCCAGCAGCCAGGAGAGCCATAGCAATCAGCCCCAGCATTTT

d_call: NA
clone_size: NA
v_call: TRBV12-1
j_call: TRBJ2-2
cdr3_aa: CASSVGLAGDTGELFF
cdr3_nt: TGTGCCAGCAGCGTCGGACTAGCTGGCGACACCGGGGAGCTGTTTTTT

d_call: TRBD1
clone_size: NA
v_call: TRBV13
j_call: TRBJ1-4
cdr3_aa: CASSLQGRKEKLFF
cdr3_nt: TGTGCCAGCAGCCTACAGGGGCGGAAGGAAAAACTGTTTTTT

d_call: NA
clone_size: few
v_call: TRBV28
j_call: TRBJ1-1
cdr3_aa: CASSPRHPEAFF
cdr3_nt: TGTGCCAGCAGTCCCAGACACCCTGAAGCTTTCTTT

d_call: NA
clone_size: few
v_call: TRBV5-1
j_call: TRBJ2-2
cdr3_aa: CAISTVSNTGELFF
cdr3_nt: TGCGCCATCTCAACGGTTTCGAACACCGGGGAGCTGTTTTTT

d_call: NA
clone_size: NA
v_call: TRBV7-9
j_call: TRBJ1-4
cdr3_aa: CASSLGAQARSNEKLFF
cdr3_nt: TGTGCCAGCAGCTTAGGGGCGCAGGCGAGATCTAATGAAAAACTGTTTTTT

d_call: TRBD2
clone_size: NA
v_call: TRBV4-2
j_call: TRBJ2-1
cdr3_aa: CASSQELAGVSEQFF
cdr3_nt: TGTGCCAGCAGCCAAGAGTTAGCGGGAGTGAGTGAGCAGTTCTTC

d_call: TRBD2
clone_size: NA
v_call: TRBV10-2
j_call: TRBJ2-7
cdr3_aa: CATRLAGSYEQYF
cdr3_nt: TGCGCCACCCGACTAGCGGGATCCTACGAGCAGTACTTC

d_call: NA
clone_size: NA
v_call: TRBV7-8
j_call: TRBJ1-5
cdr3_aa: CASSSTASSQPQHF
cdr3_nt: TGTGCCAGCAGTTCCACGGCGTCGTCTCAGCCCCAGCATTTT

d_call: TRBD1
clone_size: NA
v_call: TRBV5-1
j_call: TRBJ1-1
cdr3_aa: CASTFGQGNAEAFF
cdr3_nt: TGCGCCAGCACCTTCGGACAGGGGAATGCTGAAGCTTTCTTT

d_call: NA
clone_size: once
v_call: TRBV21-1
j_call: TRBJ2-2
cdr3_aa: CASSKREEPWGTGELFF
cdr3_nt: TGTGCCAGCAGCAAAAGGGAGGAGCCATGGGGCACCGGGGAGCTGTTTTTT

d_call: NA
clone_size: NA
v_call: TRBV5-5
j_call: TRBJ1-1
cdr3_aa: CASSLARDTEAFF
cdr3_nt: TGTGCCAGCAGCTTGGCACGTGACACTGAAGCTTTCTTT

d_call: NA
clone_size: NA
v_call: TRBV6-1
j_call: TRBJ1-3
cdr3_aa: CASSVRGRAGNTIYF
cdr3_nt: TGTGCCAGCAGTGTGAGGGGACGGGCTGGAAACACCATATATTTT

d_call: NA
clone_size: NA
v_call: TRBV30
j_call: TRBJ2-3
cdr3_aa: CAWSVKGGTDTQYF
cdr3_nt: TGTGCCTGGAGTGTAAAAGGCGGCACAGATACGCAGTATTTT

d_call: NA
clone_size: NA
v_call: TRBV19
j_call: TRBJ1-5
cdr3_aa: CASSIDPARGNQPQHF
cdr3_nt: TGTGCCAGTAGTATAGACCCCGCCCGTGGCAATCAGCCCCAGCATTTT

d_call: TRBD2
clone_size: NA
v_call: TRBV19
j_call: TRBJ2-5
cdr3_aa: CASSERLAGGLLETQYF
cdr3_nt: TGTGCCAGTAGTGAAAGACTAGCGGGGGGCCTCCTAGAGACCCAGTACTTC

d_call: NA
clone_size: NA
v_call: TRBV2
j_call: TRBJ1-1
cdr3_aa: CASGSRVWEAFF
cdr3_nt: TGTGCCAGCGGGTCCCGGGTCTGGGAAGCTTTCTTT

d_call: NA
clone_size: few
v_call: TRBV29-1
j_call: TRBJ1-5
cdr3_aa: CSVHPGNNQPQHF
cdr3_nt: TGCAGCGTCCACCCCGGGAACAATCAGCCCCAGCATTTT

d_call: NA
clone_size: NA
v_call: TRBV5-6
j_call: TRBJ2-1
cdr3_aa: CASSLGGSLHGNEQFF
cdr3_nt: TGTGCCAGCAGCTTGGGCGGTAGCCTACATGGGAATGAGCAGTTCTTC

d_call: NA
clone_size: NA
v_call: TRBV19
j_call: TRBJ2-2
cdr3_aa: CASKAGQSNTGELFF
cdr3_nt: TGTGCCAGCAAGGCTGGACAGTCGAACACCGGGGAGCTGTTTTTT

d_call: NA
clone_size: NA
v_call: TRBV6-1
j_call: TRBJ1-5
cdr3_aa: CASSSDPLGNQPQHF
cdr3_nt: TGTGCCAGCAGTTCTGACCCCCTAGGGAATCAGCCCCAGCATTTT

d_call: NA
clone_size: NA
v_call: TRBV25-1
j_call: TRBJ1-4
cdr3_aa: CASSELGRTATNEKLFF
cdr3_nt: TGTGCCAGCAGTGAATTGGGCCGCACTGCAACTAATGAAAAACTGTTTTTT

d_call: NA
clone_size: NA
v_call: TRBV2
j_call: TRBJ2-3
cdr3_aa: CASIKGHSTDTQYF
cdr3_nt: TGTGCCAGCATCAAGGGGCATAGCACAGATACGCAGTATTTT

d_call: TRBD2
clone_size: NA
v_call: TRBV27
j_call: TRBJ2-1
cdr3_aa: CASSPWGLAGKYNEQFF
cdr3_nt: TGTGCCAGCAGCCCTTGGGGACTAGCGGGAAAATACAATGAGCAGTTCTTC